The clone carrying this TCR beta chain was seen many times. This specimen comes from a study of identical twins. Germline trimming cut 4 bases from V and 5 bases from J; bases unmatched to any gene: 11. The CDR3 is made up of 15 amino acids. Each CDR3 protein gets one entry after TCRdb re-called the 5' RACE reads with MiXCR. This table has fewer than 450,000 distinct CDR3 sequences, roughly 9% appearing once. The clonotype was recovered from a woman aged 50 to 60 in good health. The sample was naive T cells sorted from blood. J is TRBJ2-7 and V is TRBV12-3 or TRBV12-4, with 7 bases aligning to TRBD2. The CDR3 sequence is CASSSLSREYHEQYF. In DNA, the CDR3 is TGTGCCAGCAGTTCCCTTTCGCGGGAGTACCACGAGCAGTACTTC.